The 20 T cell receptor beta chains listed next were all sequenced from one sample in a study of blood T cell repertoires in COVID-19. Assay used: immunoSEQ multiplex PCR; TCRdb lists only in-frame clones, some missing. The data show around 65,000 clones, with 82% seen just once and over 40% held by the top ten. Sample: peripheral blood. These receptors all come from a human donor in a cohort sampled during active COVID-19.

The rearrangement joins TRBV15 to TRBJ1-2; D gene ambiguous. V was shortened by 0 bases and J by 7 bases, with 15 bases between the two germline ends. Germline CDR1 is LNHNV and CDR2 is YYDKDF (reference sequence). The CDR3 has 15 amino acids. Here the CDR3 reads CATSRDGPGRGGYTF. The CDR3 region has the DNA TGTGCCACCAGCAGAGATGGGCCGGGAAGAGGTGGCTACACCTTC.

This clone was seen only once. The J gene is TRBJ1-5, the V gene TRBV3-1 (or the pseudogene TRBV3-2); D is perhaps TRBD1 (6 bases). V lost 4 bases to trimming and J lost 4 bases, with 14 bases between them. The CDR3 length is 15 residues. Germline-derived CDR1 and CDR2 are LGHDT and YNNKEL (reference sequence). In DNA form, the CDR3 reads TGTGCCAGCAGCCCGAGTGGGACAAATAATCAGCCCCAGCATTTT. Its protein product is CASSPSGTNNQPQHF.

Only one count was recorded for this clone. This chain joins TRBV27 and TRBJ1-1; the match to TRBD1 covers 7 bases. V lost 2 bases and J lost 4; bases outside the gene matches: 4. The CDR3 spans 14 residues. The germline V gene encodes CDR1 MNHEY and CDR2 SMNVEV (reference sequence). The DNA for the CDR3 is TGTGCCAGCAGTTTAAGGCAGGGGGGCACTGAAGCTTTCTTT. Protein product: CASSLRQGGTEAFF.

This clone occurred once. The V and J genes are TRBV29-1 and TRBJ1-2, with D unresolved. The CDR3 length is 12 residues. The germline V gene has CDR1 SQVTM and CDR2 ANQGSEA. V was pared by 4 bases and J by 2 bases, with 8 bases between. CDR3 nucleotides: TGCAGCGTTGGAGGAATAAACTATGGCTACACCTTC. Translated, it gives CSVGGINYGYTF.

V gene TRBV5-1 combines with J gene TRBJ1-1; D uncertain. The CDR3 runs 14 residues. V dropped 0 bases and J dropped 1 base, with 7 bases sitting between them. Germline assignment: CDR1 SGHRS and CDR2 YFSETQ. As DNA, the CDR3 is TGCGCCAGCAGCTTGGCCCCTTCGAACACTGAAGCTTTCTTT. As protein: CASSLAPSNTEAFF.

The chain combines TRBV14 with TRBJ2-1; 10 bases map to TRBD1. The trim removed 5 bases at V and 4 bases at J, leaving 11 bases unmatched. The germline gives CDR1 SGHDN, CDR2 FVKESK. The CDR3 has 17 amino acids. In DNA form, the CDR3 reads TGTGCCAGCAGCTCCATCACCGGGACAGGGGCTTACAATGAGCAGTTCTTC. As protein: CASSSITGTGAYNEQFF.

This chain links TRBV6-2 or TRBV6-3 with TRBJ1-2; D remains ambiguous. The CDR3 is 13 amino acids. The V gene lost 6 bases and the J gene lost 2 bases, with 10 bases spanning the gap. The germline V gene has CDR1 MNHEY and CDR2 SVGEGT. In DNA, the CDR3 is TGTGCCAGCAGCCTCGGAGCCAACTATGGCTACACCTTC. Residues: CASSLGANYGYTF.

This clone was seen a handful of times. The chain uses TRBV7-3 and TRBJ2-2, with TRBD2 matching over 9 bases. The J segment lost 1 base and the V segment lost 3 bases, leaving 3 bases of the junction unmatched. The CDR3 spans 16 residues. Germline assignment: CDR1 SGHTA and CDR2 FQGTGA. CDR3 coding DNA: TGTGCCAGCAGCTTCGTTAGCGGGGGGAACACCGGGGAGCTGTTTTTT. It specifies CASSFVSGGNTGELFF.

The chain joins TRBV5-4 to TRBJ1-2, with 7 nucleotides matching TRBD1. CDR1 and CDR2 from the germline V gene are SGHNT and YYREEE (reference sequence). The CDR3 is 15 residues long. J lost 4 bases, V lost 0 bases, and 6 bases had no gene match. Here the CDR3 DNA reads TGTGCCAGCAGCTTGGGAGACAGGGACCTCTATGGCTACACCTTC. Translated: CASSLGDRDLYGYTF.

The chain links TRBV19 to TRBJ2-2; TRBD1 is a possible D gene (6 bases). Germline-derived CDR1 and CDR2 are LNHDA and SQIVND (reference sequence). The CDR3 is made up of 17 amino acids. Trimming shortened V by 5 bases and J by 7 bases, and 23 bases separated the two germline ends. DNA for the CDR3: TGTGCCAGTAGTTACTACCTGGACAGAGAGGTAAACGGGGAGCTGTTTTTT. This gives the protein CASSYYLDREVNGELFF. The full variable domain, with the rest looked up from reference TRBV19 and TRBJ2-2, is DGGITQSPKYLFRKEGQNVTLSCEQNLNHDAMYWYRQDPGQGLRLIYYSQIVNDFQKGDIAEGYSVSREKKESFPLTVTSAQKNPTAFYLCASSYYLDREVNGELFFGEGSRLTVL.

The chain links TRBV4-2 to TRBJ1-2; D remains ambiguous. CDR1 is LGHNA and CDR2 is YNFKEQ in the germline V gene. The CDR3 is made up of 11 amino acids. Trimming removed 0 bases from V and 7 bases from J, with 3 bases in between. CDR3 in DNA: TGTGCCAGCAGCCAAGACTCTGGCTACACCTTC. It is translated as CASSQDSGYTF.

J is TRBJ1-2 and V is TRBV18; 7 bases fit TRBD1. CDR3 length: 13 residues. The trim removed 6 bases at V and 4 bases at J, leaving 5 bases unmatched. Germline loops: CDR1 KGHSH, CDR2 LQKENI. The CDR3 sequence: CASSPDRAYGYTF. The CDR3 DNA is TGTGCCAGCTCTCCCGACAGGGCCTATGGCTACACCTTC. The whole variable domain, remainder taken from reference TRBV18 and TRBJ1-2, is NAGVMQNPRHLVRRRGQEARLRCSPMKGHSHVYWYRQLPEEGLKFMVYLQKENIIDESGMPKERFSAEFPKEGPSILRIQQVVRGDSAAYFCASSPDRAYGYTFGSGTRLTVV.

The chain links TRBV5-6 to TRBJ1-1; 7 bases are shared with TRBD1. The germline V gene has CDR1 SGHDT and CDR2 YYEEEE. The CDR3 has 15 amino acids. V shed 4 bases and J 5 bases; nucleotides not matched to a gene: 11. The CDR3, as DNA: TGTGCCAGCAGCCGTACCAACAGGGGTGCGACTGAAGCTTTCTTT. Translating it yields CASSRTNRGATEAFF.

The table lists this clone with a few counts. V gene TRBV19 combines with J gene TRBJ2-5; 9 nucleotides agree with TRBD1. Germline loops: CDR1 LNHDA, CDR2 SQIVND (reference sequence). The V and J ends lost 6 bases and 5 bases, in that order; junction bases with no gene match: 7. The CDR3 is made up of 14 amino acids. CDR3 loop: CASSNSGTGETQYF. DNA for the CDR3: TGTGCCAGTAGCAATTCCGGGACAGGGGAGACCCAGTACTTC.

CDR3 in DNA: TGCGCCAGCAGCCAAACCGTTCAGGGGGCTCAACTAAACACCATATATTTT. This translates into CASSQTVQGAQLNTIYF. The chain is built from TRBV5-1 and TRBJ1-3; 8 bases agree with TRBD1. This CDR3 is built from 17 residues. Germline CDR1 SGHRS, CDR2 YFSETQ. The junction had 15 bases not matched to a gene; V was cut back by 4 bases and J by 6 bases.

This rearrangement joins TRBV18 to TRBJ2-7; 7 nucleotides agree with TRBD2. The CDR3 contains 16 residues. The J segment lost 3 bases and the V segment lost 4 bases, leaving 12 bases of the junction unmatched. CDR1 and CDR2 from the germline V gene are KGHSH and LQKENI. The CDR3 loop is CASSLIPGLKLYEQYF. The CDR3 DNA sequence: TGTGCCAGCTCACTCATCCCGGGACTAAAGCTCTACGAGCAGTACTTC. The complete variable domain, with remaining parts taken from reference TRBV18 and TRBJ2-7, reads NAGVMQNPRHLVRRRGQEARLRCSPMKGHSHVYWYRQLPEEGLKFMVYLQKENIIDESGMPKERFSAEFPKEGPSILRIQQVVRGDSAAYFCASSLIPGLKLYEQYFGPGTRLTVT.

The genes are TRBV7-2 and TRBJ2-7, with D possibly being TRBD1 (5 bases). CDR1 is SGHTA and CDR2 is FQGNSA in the germline V gene. Between the trimmed V and J ends, which lost 5 bases and 4 bases, there was a span of 18 bases. The CDR3 covers 15 residues. CDR3: CASSHTGHVPYEQYF. The CDR3 bases are TGTGCCAGCAGCCACACCGGACATGTCCCTTACGAGCAGTACTTC.

V usage is TRBV6-2 or TRBV6-3 and J usage is TRBJ2-5; tentatively, D is TRBD2 (7 bases). The CDR3 covers 14 residues. V shed 2 bases and J shed 4 bases, with 11 bases lying between them. Germline CDR1 is MNHEY and CDR2 is SVGEGT. In DNA, the CDR3 is TGTGCCAGCAGTTACATGAGGGGGGGAGAGACCCAGTACTTC. This sequence encodes CASSYMRGGETQYF.

J is TRBJ1-2 and V is TRBV9; TRBD1 matches at 9 bases. Germline CDR1 is SGDLS and CDR2 is YYNGEE. This CDR3 region has 14 residues. V lost 3 bases to trimming and J lost 4 bases; unmatched junction nucleotides: 4. CDR3 residues: CASSAQDRGYGYTF. CDR3 bases: TGTGCCAGCAGCGCCCAGGACAGGGGCTATGGCTACACCTTC.

This clone was observed a handful of times. The rearrangement uses TRBV20-1 and TRBJ1-2; D possibly corresponds to TRBD1 (6 bases). Germline lookup yields CDR1 DFQATT and CDR2 SNEGSKA (reference sequence). The CDR3 is 12 amino acids. Deletions cut 3 bases from V and 8 bases from J, with 13 bases between. The CDR3: CSASQGTGGYTF. In nucleotides, the CDR3 is TGCAGTGCTAGTCAGGGGACGGGCGGCTACACCTTC.